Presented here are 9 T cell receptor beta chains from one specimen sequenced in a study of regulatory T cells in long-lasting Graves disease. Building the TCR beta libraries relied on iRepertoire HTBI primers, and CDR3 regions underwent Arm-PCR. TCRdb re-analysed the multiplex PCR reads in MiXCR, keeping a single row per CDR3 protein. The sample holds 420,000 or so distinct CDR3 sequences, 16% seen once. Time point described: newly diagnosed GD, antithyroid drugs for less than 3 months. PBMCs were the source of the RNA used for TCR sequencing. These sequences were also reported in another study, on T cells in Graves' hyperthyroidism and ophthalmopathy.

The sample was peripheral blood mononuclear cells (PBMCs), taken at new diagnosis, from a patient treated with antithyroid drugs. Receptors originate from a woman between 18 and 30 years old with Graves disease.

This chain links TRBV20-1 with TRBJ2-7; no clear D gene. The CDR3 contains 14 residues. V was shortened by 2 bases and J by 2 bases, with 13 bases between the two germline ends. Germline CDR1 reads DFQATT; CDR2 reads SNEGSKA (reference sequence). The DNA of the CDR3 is TGCAGTGCTAGACTCTCCGAATTCCCCTACGAGCAGTACTTC. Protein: CSARLSEFPYEQYF.

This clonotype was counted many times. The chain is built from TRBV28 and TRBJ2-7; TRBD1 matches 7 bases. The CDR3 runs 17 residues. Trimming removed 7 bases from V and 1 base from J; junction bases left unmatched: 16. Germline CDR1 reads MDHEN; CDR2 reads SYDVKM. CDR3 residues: CASTFHRRDRESYEQYF. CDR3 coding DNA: TGTGCCAGCACTTTCCATCGACGAGACAGGGAGTCCTACGAGCAGTACTTC.

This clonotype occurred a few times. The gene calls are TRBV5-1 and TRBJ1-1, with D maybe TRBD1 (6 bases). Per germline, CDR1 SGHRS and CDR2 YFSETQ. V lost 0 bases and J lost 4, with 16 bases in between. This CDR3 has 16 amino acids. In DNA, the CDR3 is TGCGCCAGCAGCTTGGATGCAGGGGCCTGGCGCACTGAAGCTTTCTTT. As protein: CASSLDAGAWRTEAFF. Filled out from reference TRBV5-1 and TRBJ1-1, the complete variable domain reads KAGVTQTPRYLIKTRGQQVTLSCSPISGHRSVSWYQQTPGQGLQFLFEYFSETQRNKGNFPGRFSGRQFSNSRSEMNVSTLELGDSALYLCASSLDAGAWRTEAFFGQGTRLTVV.

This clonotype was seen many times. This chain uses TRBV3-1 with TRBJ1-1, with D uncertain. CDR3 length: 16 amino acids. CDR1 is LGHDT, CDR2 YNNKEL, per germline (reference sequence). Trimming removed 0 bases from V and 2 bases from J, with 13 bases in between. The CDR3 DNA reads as TGTGCCAGCAGCCAAGATAGTTTTGACATTAACACTGAAGCTTTCTTT. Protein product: CASSQDSFDINTEAFF.

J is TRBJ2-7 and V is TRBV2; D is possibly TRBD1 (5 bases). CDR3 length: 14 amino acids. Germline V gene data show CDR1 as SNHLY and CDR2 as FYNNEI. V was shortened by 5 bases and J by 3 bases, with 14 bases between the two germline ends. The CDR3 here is CASSPQGSYYEQYF. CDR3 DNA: TGTGCCAGCAGTCCCCAGGGCTCTTACTACGAGCAGTACTTC.

This CDR3 is CASSTRGDNSGNTIYF. Here the CDR3 DNA reads TGTGCCAGCAGTACACGGGGGGACAACTCTGGAAACACCATATATTTT. The V gene is TRBV6-1, the J gene TRBJ1-3, with D possibly being TRBD1 (6 bases). The CDR3 has 16 residues. V dropped 5 bases and J dropped 0 bases, with 14 bases sitting between them. Per the germline V gene, CDR1 is MNHNS and CDR2 is SASEGT.

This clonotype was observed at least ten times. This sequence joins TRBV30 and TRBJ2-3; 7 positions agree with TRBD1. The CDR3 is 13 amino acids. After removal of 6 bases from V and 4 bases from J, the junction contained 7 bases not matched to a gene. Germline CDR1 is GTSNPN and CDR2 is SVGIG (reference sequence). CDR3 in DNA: TGTGCCTGTGGGGACAGCGCGTCAGATACGCAGTATTTT. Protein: CACGDSASDTQYF.

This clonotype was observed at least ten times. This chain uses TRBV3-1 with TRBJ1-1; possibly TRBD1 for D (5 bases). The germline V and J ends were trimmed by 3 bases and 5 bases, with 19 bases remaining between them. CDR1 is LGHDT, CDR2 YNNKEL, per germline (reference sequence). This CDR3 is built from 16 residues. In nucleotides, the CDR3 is TGTGCCAGCAGCCACCTCGGGGGGAGGGATAGTACTGAAGCTTTCTTT. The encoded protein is CASSHLGGRDSTEAFF.

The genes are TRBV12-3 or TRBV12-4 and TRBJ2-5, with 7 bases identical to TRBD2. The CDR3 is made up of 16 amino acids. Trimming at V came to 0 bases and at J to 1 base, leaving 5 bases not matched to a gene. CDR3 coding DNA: TGTGCCAGCAGTTTAGCGGGAGGGCCCAGCCAAGAGACCCAGTACTTC. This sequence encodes CASSLAGGPSQETQYF.